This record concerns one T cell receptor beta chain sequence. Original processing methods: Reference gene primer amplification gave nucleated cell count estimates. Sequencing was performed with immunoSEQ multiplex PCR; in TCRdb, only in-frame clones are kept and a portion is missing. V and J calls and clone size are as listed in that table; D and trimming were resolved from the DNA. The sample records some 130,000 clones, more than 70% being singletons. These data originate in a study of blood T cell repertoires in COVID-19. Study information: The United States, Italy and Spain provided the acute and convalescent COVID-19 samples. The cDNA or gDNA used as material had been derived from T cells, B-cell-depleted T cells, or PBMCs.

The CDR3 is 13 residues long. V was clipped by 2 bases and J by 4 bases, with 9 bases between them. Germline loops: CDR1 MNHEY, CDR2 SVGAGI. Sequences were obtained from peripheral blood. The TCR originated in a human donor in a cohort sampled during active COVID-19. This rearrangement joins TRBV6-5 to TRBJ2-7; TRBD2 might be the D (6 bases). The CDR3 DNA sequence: TGTGCCAGCAGTTACGGGCGGGAATACGAGCAGTACGTC. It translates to CASSYGREYEQYV.